This is a list of T cell receptor beta chains from one sample in a study of early T cells in non-severe SARS-CoV-2 infection. One entry per CDR3 protein, called by TCRdb with MiXCR from the 5' RACE reads. This table has about 52,000 distinct CDR3 sequences, around 10% appearing once. Sequencing was done on a sample of whole blood. All receptors come from an adult who was a healthcare worker with PCR-confirmed SARS-CoV-2 infection or an uninfected control (not recorded which). Each CDR3 is given with its conserved first and last residue. A D gene is named only where the DNA matches it firmly. Not all rows give a size; the values are once, few, many and, for expanded clones, a class.

TRBJ2-1,-,many,TRBV10-1,CASSDRGSYNEQFF,TGCGCCAGCAGTGATCGGGGCTCCTACAATGAGCAGTTCTTC
TRBJ2-5,TRBD2,medium-sized,TRBV11-2,CASSSSGGFTQETQYF,TGTGCCAGCAGCTCTAGCGGGGGGTTCACCCAAGAGACCCAGTACTTC
TRBJ2-1,TRBD2,many,TRBV7-6,CASSLAGTSDNEQFF,TGTGCCAGCAGCCTGGCCGGGACTAGCGATAATGAGCAGTTCTTC
TRBJ1-3,TRBD1,-,TRBV6-5,CASSRLTGPSSGNTIYF,TGTGCCAGCAGTCGCCTGACAGGGCCAAGCTCTGGAAACACCATATATTTT
TRBJ2-1,TRBD2,-,TRBV11-3,CASSDGTSGLNNEQFF,TGTGCCAGCAGCGACGGGACTAGCGGTTTGAACAATGAGCAGTTCTTC
TRBJ1-1,-,-,TRBV11-3,CASSLASYTEAFF,TGTGCCAGCAGCTTAGCTTCATACACTGAAGCTTTCTTT
TRBJ1-1,TRBD1,few,TRBV11-2,CASSLSTGTNTEAFF,TGTGCCAGCAGCCTCTCGACAGGGACGAACACTGAAGCTTTCTTT
TRBJ1-5,-,many,TRBV15,CATSRDQNFNQPQHF,TGTGCCACCAGCAGGGACCAGAACTTCAATCAGCCCCAGCATTTT
TRBJ2-7,-,-,TRBV6-2/TRBV6-3,CASSFLAPSSYEQYF,TGTGCCAGCAGTTTTCTAGCGCCCAGCTCCTACGAGCAGTACTTC
TRBJ1-2,-,many,TRBV6-6,CASSYSRGYGYTF,TGTGCCAGCAGTTACTCTCGGGGCTATGGCTACACCTTC
TRBJ2-7,TRBD2,many,TRBV20-1,CSVPGGAVTSYEQYF,TGCAGTGTCCCGGGGGGGGCCGTAACGTCCTACGAGCAGTACTTC
TRBJ1-1,-,many,TRBV20-1,CSARHATGMNTEAFF,TGCAGTGCCCGCCACGCGACGGGGATGAACACTGAAGCTTTCTTT
TRBJ2-6,-,few,TRBV7-2,CASSLKGAGANVLTF,TGTGCCAGCAGCTTAAAGGGGGCTGGGGCCAACGTCCTGACTTTC
TRBJ2-2,-,many,TRBV29-1,CSVEGDGGELFF,TGCAGCGTTGAGGGCGACGGCGGGGAGCTGTTTTTT
TRBJ2-1,-,-,TRBV29-1,CSVADQNEQFF,TGCAGCGTAGCCGACCAGAATGAGCAGTTCTTC
TRBJ2-7,-,-,TRBV7-8,CASSLSRPYEQYF,TGTGCCAGCAGCTTAAGTCGGCCCTACGAGCAGTACTTC
TRBJ1-1,-,many,TRBV5-1,CASSWGNAKNTEAFF,TGCGCCAGCAGCTGGGGGAACGCAAAGAACACTGAAGCTTTCTTT
TRBJ2-7,-,many,TRBV29-1,CSVPPRQNSYEQYF,TGCAGCGTTCCGCCCAGGCAGAATTCCTACGAGCAGTACTTC
TRBJ2-3,-,few,TRBV6-2/TRBV6-3,CASSYPPGGIGDTQYF,TGTGCCAGCAGTTACCCCCCAGGAGGGATTGGAGATACGCAGTATTTT
TRBJ2-3,-,many,TRBV20-1,CSARVRYPSDTQYF,TGCAGTGCTAGAGTCAGGTATCCCTCAGATACGCAGTATTTT
TRBJ2-1,TRBD1,many,TRBV29-1,CSVLWGTGLNEQFF,TGCAGCGTTCTTTGGGGGACAGGGCTCAATGAGCAGTTCTTC
TRBJ1-1,-,-,TRBV7-2,CASSLGGPAVGAFF,TGTGCCAGCAGCTTAGGGGGCCCGGCGGTGGGAGCTTTCTTT
TRBJ2-4,TRBD1,many,TRBV19,CASMGQGAQNIQYF,TGTGCCAGTATGGGACAGGGGGCGCAAAACATTCAGTACTTC
TRBJ1-4,TRBD1,many,TRBV18,CASSSGTGGATNEKLFF,TGTGCCAGCTCGTCCGGGACAGGGGGTGCAACTAATGAAAAACTGTTTTTT
TRBJ1-3,-,few,TRBV10-3,CATAKGDYSGNTIYF,TGTGCCACCGCCAAGGGGGACTACTCTGGAAACACCATATATTTT
TRBJ2-7,-,few,TRBV6-2/TRBV6-3,CASSYLGIGMSEQYF,TGTGCCAGCAGTTACCTCGGGATCGGGATGAGCGAGCAGTACTTC
TRBJ2-5,-,-,TRBV12-3/TRBV12-4,CASSSKGVQETQYF,TGTGCCAGCAGTTCAAAGGGAGTCCAAGAGACCCAGTACTTC
TRBJ1-5,-,few,TRBV20-1,CSARDQGRGNQPQHF,TGCAGTGCTAGAGATCAGGGGAGGGGCAATCAGCCCCAGCATTTT
TRBJ2-3,-,few,TRBV7-8,CASSSRIAASASTDTQYF,TGTGCCAGCAGTTCCCGCATCGCGGCTAGTGCTAGCACAGATACGCAGTATTTT
TRBJ2-2,-,-,TRBV10-3,CAIGESGGTSTGELFF,TGTGCCATCGGTGAGTCTGGGGGCACCTCCACCGGGGAGCTGTTTTTT
TRBJ1-1,-,few,TRBV5-1,CASSLDDVGGAEAFF,TGCGCCAGCAGCTTGGACGATGTGGGGGGAGCTGAAGCTTTCTTT
TRBJ2-7,TRBD2,few,TRBV6-2/TRBV6-3,CASSSWQTSGLKLSYEQYF,TGTGCCAGCAGCTCCTGGCAGACTAGCGGGCTTAAACTTTCCTACGAGCAGTACTTC
TRBJ1-4,TRBD1,few,TRBV5-1,CASSFDRGSEKLFF,TGCGCCAGCAGCTTCGACAGGGGGAGTGAAAAACTGTTTTTT
TRBJ2-7,-,-,TRBV20-1,CSARGGPQSVHEQYF,TGCAGTGCTAGAGGGGGGCCTCAATCCGTCCACGAGCAGTACTTC
TRBJ1-5,-,many,TRBV5-1,CAQDGPGFAQPQHF,TGCGCCCAAGATGGGCCAGGATTCGCTCAGCCCCAGCATTTT
TRBJ1-5,-,many,TRBV18,CASSPKQAMWDNQPQHF,TGTGCCAGCTCACCGAAACAGGCTATGTGGGACAATCAGCCCCAGCATTTT
TRBJ1-1,TRBD1,few,TRBV6-6,CASSYPDRAREAFF,TGTGCCAGCAGTTACCCCGACAGGGCCCGGGAAGCTTTCTTT
TRBJ2-2,-,many,TRBV30,CAWSGGNGELFF,TGTGCCTGGAGCGGTGGGAATGGGGAGCTGTTTTTT
TRBJ2-3,TRBD2,-,TRBV4-1,CASSQDGLGGGAKDTQYF,TGCGCCAGCAGCCAAGACGGACTTGGCGGGGGAGCCAAAGATACGCAGTATTTT
TRBJ2-7,TRBD2,many,TRBV7-2,CASSFGRGGYEQYF,TGTGCCAGCAGCTTCGGAAGGGGAGGGTACGAGCAGTACTTC
TRBJ1-2,-,-,TRBV3-2,CASSSQGSYGYTF,TGTGCCAGCAGCTCACAGGGCAGCTATGGCTACACCTTC
TRBJ2-1,TRBD2,few,TRBV3-1,CASSGTSGYNEQFF,TGTGCCAGTTCCGGGACTAGCGGATACAATGAGCAGTTCTTC
TRBJ2-1,-,-,TRBV4-2,CASSPTVGSLAHQFF,TGTGCCAGCAGCCCCACCGTTGGGAGTCTAGCCCATCAGTTCTTC
TRBJ2-3,-,many,TRBV29-1,CSVAGTDTQYF,TGCAGCGTTGCAGGGACAGATACGCAGTATTTT
TRBJ2-5,-,many,TRBV7-6,CASSLVLQETQYF,TGTGCCAGCAGCTTAGTTCTCCAAGAGACCCAGTACTTC
TRBJ1-5,-,many,TRBV6-4,CASSDSIPYQPQHF,TGTGCCAGCAGTGACTCAATCCCATATCAGCCCCAGCATTTT
TRBJ2-1,TRBD1,many,TRBV18,CASSSPGQGPYNEQFF,TGTGCCAGCTCGTCACCGGGACAGGGACCCTACAATGAGCAGTTCTTC
TRBJ2-1,TRBD2,many,TRBV4-2,CASSQLAGGSYNEQFF,TGTGCCAGCAGCCAACTAGCGGGAGGCTCCTACAATGAGCAGTTCTTC
TRBJ2-1,TRBD1,many,TRBV24-1,CATSVRTGDYNEQFF,TGTGCCACCAGTGTTCGGACAGGGGACTACAATGAGCAGTTCTTC
TRBJ2-7,-,-,TRBV6-2/TRBV6-3,CASSSKTGSYEQYF,TGTGCCAGCAGTTCCAAGACAGGCTCCTACGAGCAGTACTTC
TRBJ2-2,-,many,TRBV3-1,CASSPDGELFF,TGTGCCAGCAGCCCTGACGGGGAGCTGTTTTTT
TRBJ2-2,-,many,TRBV7-9,CASSEDTGELFF,TGTGCCAGCAGCGAGGACACCGGGGAGCTGTTTTTT
TRBJ2-7,-,many,TRBV12-3/TRBV12-4,CASSLGLDRAYEQYF,TGTGCCAGCAGTTTAGGGCTGGACAGAGCCTACGAGCAGTACTTC
TRBJ2-2,TRBD1,-,TRBV9,CASSPTGGPGGELFF,TGTGCCAGCAGCCCGACAGGGGGCCCAGGCGGGGAGCTGTTTTTT
TRBJ2-2,-,many,TRBV7-9,CASSRGTGELFF,TGTGCCAGCAGCCGGGGCACCGGGGAGCTGTTTTTT
TRBJ2-2,-,few,TRBV2,CASMVGAANTGELFF,TGTGCCAGCATGGTCGGTGCGGCGAACACCGGGGAGCTGTTTTTT